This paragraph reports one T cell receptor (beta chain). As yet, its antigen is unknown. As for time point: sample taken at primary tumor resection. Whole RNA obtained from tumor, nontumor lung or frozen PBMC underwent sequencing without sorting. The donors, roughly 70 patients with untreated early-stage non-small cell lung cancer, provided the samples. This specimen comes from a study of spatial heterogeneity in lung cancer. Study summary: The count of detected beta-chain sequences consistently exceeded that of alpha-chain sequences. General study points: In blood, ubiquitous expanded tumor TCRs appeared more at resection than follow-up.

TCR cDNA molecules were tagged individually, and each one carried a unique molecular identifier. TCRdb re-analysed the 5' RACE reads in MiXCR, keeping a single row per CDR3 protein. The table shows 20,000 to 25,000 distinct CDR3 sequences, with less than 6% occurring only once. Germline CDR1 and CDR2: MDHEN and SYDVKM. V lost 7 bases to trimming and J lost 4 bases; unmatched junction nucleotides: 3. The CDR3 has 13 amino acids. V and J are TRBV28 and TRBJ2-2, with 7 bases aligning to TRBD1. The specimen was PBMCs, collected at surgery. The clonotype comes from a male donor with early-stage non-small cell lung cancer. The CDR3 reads CASTTGITGELFF. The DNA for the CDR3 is TGTGCCAGCACGACAGGGATCACCGGGGAGCTGTTTTTT.